Listed below are T cell receptor beta chains from one sample, sequenced in a study of cytomegalovirus exposure and HLA in healthy donors. Sequencing used immunoSEQ multiplex PCR; TCRdb keeps in-frame clones, though not all of them. The sample lists over 150,000 clones; roughly four fifths were seen once. The sequenced material came from PBMCs. Every receptor here comes from a woman aged 45-60 years in good health and CMV-seropositive. Both conserved end residues are part of each CDR3. The D gene is left open where the match is weak. Part of the rows lack a size; the others show once, few, many or a class for expanded clones.

d_call,v_call,j_call,clone_size,cdr3_nt,cdr3_aa
-,TRBV29-1,TRBJ2-4,-,TGCAGCGTTGAAGATCGAGAACAGTCCAAAAACATTCAGTACTTC,CSVEDREQSKNIQYF
-,TRBV7-9,TRBJ1-2,once,TGTGCCAGCACCCGGGACACCGTACGGTATGGCTACACCTTC,CASTRDTVRYGYTF
-,TRBV7-6,TRBJ2-7,-,TGTGCCAGCAGCTTAATAGGCAGGGAGGACGAGCAGTACTTC,CASSLIGREDEQYF
-,TRBV6-5,TRBJ2-1,-,TGTGCCAGCAGTTACTCAGTAGGGGAATCCTACAATGAGCAGTTCTTC,CASSYSVGESYNEQFF
TRBD2,TRBV27,TRBJ2-2,-,TGTGCCAGCAGGCGCCTACTAGCGGGGAACACCGGGGAGCTGTTTTTT,CASRRLLAGNTGELFF
TRBD2,TRBV7-9,TRBJ2-7,few,TGTGCCAGCAGCCCACCATCGGGACTAAGGGACGAGCAGTACTTC,CASSPPSGLRDEQYF
TRBD1,TRBV7-3,TRBJ2-3,-,TGTGCCAGCAGCTCGGGACAGGGGAGCACAGATACGCAGTATTTT,CASSSGQGSTDTQYF
TRBD1,TRBV30,TRBJ1-2,-,TGTGCCTGGTCAACAGGGGGGGACTATGGCTACACCTTC,CAWSTGGDYGYTF
-,TRBV6-5,TRBJ1-1,-,TGTGCCAGCAGTTATCGACACCTGAACACTGAAGCTTTCTTT,CASSYRHLNTEAFF
TRBD1,TRBV29-1,TRBJ2-5,-,TGCAGCGTCAGGACAGGCCAAGAGACCCAGTACTTC,CSVRTGQETQYF